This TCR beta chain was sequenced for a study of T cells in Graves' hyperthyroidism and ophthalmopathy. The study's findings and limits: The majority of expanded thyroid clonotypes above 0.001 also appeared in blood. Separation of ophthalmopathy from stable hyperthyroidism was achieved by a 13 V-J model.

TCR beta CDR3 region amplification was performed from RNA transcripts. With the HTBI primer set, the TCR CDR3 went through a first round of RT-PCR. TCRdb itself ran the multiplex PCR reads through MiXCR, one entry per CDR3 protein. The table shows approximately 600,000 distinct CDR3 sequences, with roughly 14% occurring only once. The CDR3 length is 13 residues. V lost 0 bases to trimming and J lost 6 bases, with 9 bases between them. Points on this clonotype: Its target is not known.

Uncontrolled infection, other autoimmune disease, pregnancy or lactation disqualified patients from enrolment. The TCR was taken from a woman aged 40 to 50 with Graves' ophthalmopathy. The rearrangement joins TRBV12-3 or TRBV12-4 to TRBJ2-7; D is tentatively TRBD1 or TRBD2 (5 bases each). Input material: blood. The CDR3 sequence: CASSLAGGFEQYF. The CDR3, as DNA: TGTGCCAGCAGTTTAGCTGGGGGTTTCGAGCAGTACTTC.